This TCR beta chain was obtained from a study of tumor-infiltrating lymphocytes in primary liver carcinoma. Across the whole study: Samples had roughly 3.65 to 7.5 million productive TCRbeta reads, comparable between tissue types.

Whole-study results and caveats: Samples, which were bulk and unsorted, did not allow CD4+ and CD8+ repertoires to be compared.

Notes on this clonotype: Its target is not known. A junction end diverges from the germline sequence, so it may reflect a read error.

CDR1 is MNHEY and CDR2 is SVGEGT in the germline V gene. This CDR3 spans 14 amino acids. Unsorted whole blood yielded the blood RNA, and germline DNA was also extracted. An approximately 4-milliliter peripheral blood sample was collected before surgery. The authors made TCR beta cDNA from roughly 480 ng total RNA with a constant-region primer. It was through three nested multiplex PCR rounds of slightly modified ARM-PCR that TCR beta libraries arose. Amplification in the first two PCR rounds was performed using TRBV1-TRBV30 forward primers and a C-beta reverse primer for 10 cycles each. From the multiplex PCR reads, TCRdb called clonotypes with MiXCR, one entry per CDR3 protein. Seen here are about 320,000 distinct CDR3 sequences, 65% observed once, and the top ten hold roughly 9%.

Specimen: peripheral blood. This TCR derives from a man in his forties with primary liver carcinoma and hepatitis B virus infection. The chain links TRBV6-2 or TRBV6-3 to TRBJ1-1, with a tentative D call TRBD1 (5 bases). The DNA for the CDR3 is TGCGACAGCAATCCAGGCAACATGAACACTGAAGCTTTCTTT. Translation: CDSNPGNMNTEAFF.